The subject of this entry is one T cell receptor (beta chain). The antigen is undetermined. The source of the sample is a study of cytomegalovirus exposure and HLA in healthy donors. General study points: Presence/absence analyses treated sequencing depth as roughly uniform across donors. Most of the CMV-associated TCR beta chains (in a later analysis) appeared to be HLA-restricted. Prior analysis indicated that the majority of TCR beta V segments exhibited productivity approximately 90% or approximately 30% of the time. Follow-up analysis seemed to connect common viral pathogens with several of the most significant clusters identified.

The V gene lost 2 bases and the J gene lost 5 bases, with 13 bases spanning the gap. Germline V gene lookup returns CDR1 SGHRS and CDR2 YFSETQ. The CDR3 runs to 15 residues. Amplification used 60 Vbeta primers and 13 Jbeta primers. Profiled with immunoSEQ multiplex PCR; TCRdb holds only in-frame clones, not every one. The sample shows 200,000 or so clones, roughly 80% of them seen only once. The receptor comes from a boy younger than 18 in good health and CMV-seronegative. Sample: PBMCs. This rearrangement joins TRBV5-1 to TRBJ1-4; D perhaps matches TRBD1 (6 bases). The CDR3 sequence: CASSFQGRLNEKLFF. The CDR3 DNA is TGCGCCAGCAGCTTTCAGGGGCGCTTAAATGAAAAACTGTTTTTT.